The 7 T cell receptor beta chains given below trace back to one sample, sequenced in a study of technical replicates of blood from several donors. Clones were read by immunoSEQ multiplex PCR, and TCRdb kept only the in-frame ones, dropping some. The sample carries roughly 71,000 clones, 80% to 95% recorded once. The sequenced material came from T cells isolated from PBMCs. The source is a human donor in good health.

V usage is TRBV4-2 and J usage is TRBJ1-2; 7 nucleotides line up with TRBD1. Germline V CDR1 and CDR2: LGHNA, YNFKEQ. Germline trimming cut 0 bases from V and 4 bases from J; bases unmatched to any gene: 5. The CDR3 is 15 amino acids. The CDR3 sequence is CASSQEKWDSYGYTF. The DNA of the CDR3 is TGTGCCAGCAGCCAAGAAAAGTGGGACAGCTATGGCTACACCTTC.

The chain is built from TRBV6-1 and TRBJ2-3, with 14 positions matching TRBD2. The CDR3 spans 15 residues. In germline, CDR1 is MNHNS, CDR2 SASEGT. After removal of 5 bases from V and 6 bases from J, the junction contained 4 bases not matched to a gene. CDR3 protein: CASSPGLAGADTQYF. Here the CDR3 DNA reads TGTGCCAGCAGTCCGGGACTAGCGGGAGCCGATACGCAGTATTTT.

The chain uses TRBV2 and TRBJ2-1, with D maybe TRBD2 (6 bases). The CDR3 length is 13 residues. The ends were cut back, 6 bases at V and 6 bases at J, with 12 bases in the middle. CDR1 is SNHLY and CDR2 is FYNNEI in the germline V gene. CDR3: CASRGGLPNEQFF. CDR3 sequence (DNA): TGTGCCAGCAGGGGAGGACTACCCAATGAGCAGTTCTTC.

The chain is built from TRBV19 and TRBJ2-3; TRBD2 matches 12 bases. CDR1 and CDR2 (germline): LNHDA, SQIVND (reference sequence). This CDR3 is 18 amino acids long. V was clipped by 3 bases and J by 0 bases; unmatched bases: 7. This CDR3 is CASSILLAGGPSTDTQYF. CDR3 nucleotide sequence: TGTGCCAGTAGTATTTTACTAGCGGGAGGTCCTAGCACAGATACGCAGTATTTT.

The chain uses TRBV19 and TRBJ1-5; D gene uncertain. The CDR3 has 15 amino acids. In germline, CDR1 is LNHDA, CDR2 SQIVND (reference sequence). Trimming shortened V by 1 base and J by 6 bases, and 13 bases separated the two germline ends. CDR3 loop: CASSIGSEGSQPQHF. CDR3 DNA: TGTGCCAGTAGTATAGGTAGCGAGGGTAGTCAGCCCCAGCATTTT.

The genes are TRBV5-5 and TRBJ1-1; possibly TRBD1 for D (6 bases). Germline V lookup: CDR1 SGHKS, CDR2 YYEKEE (reference sequence). CDR3 size: 13 residues. V dropped 5 bases and J dropped 5 bases, with 13 bases sitting between them. The CDR3 nucleotides read TGTGCCAGCAGTTTCACAGGGAGTACTGAAGCTTTCTTT. Its translation: CASSFTGSTEAFF.

The chain couples TRBV7-9 to TRBJ1-2, with no clear D. The germline V gene encodes CDR1 SEHNR and CDR2 FQNEAQ (reference sequence). The CDR3 has 15 residues. Trimming shortened V by 5 bases and J by 1 base, and 14 bases separated the two germline ends. The CDR3 nucleotides read TGTGCCAGCAGCCCATCTTTAGACTTTAACTATGGCTACACCTTC. Its protein is CASSPSLDFNYGYTF.